Presented here are 27 T cell receptor beta chains from one specimen sequenced in a study of metastatic and nonmetastatic thyroid tumors. Every patient was untreated before thyroid surgery. Through MiXCR, TCRdb re-clonotyped the PCR reads. The repertoire consists of under 25,000 clones, with approximately 22% occurring once and the leading ten covering around 8.1%. Sequencing input: adjacent normal tissue. These receptors originate from a female donor with papillary thyroid cancer or a benign thyroid nodule (not recorded which). Some clones in this sample may be carry-over from other donors' samples.

This clone was picked up a small number of times. The rearrangement joins TRBV6-1 to TRBJ2-7; 11 nucleotides align to TRBD1. In germline, CDR1 is MNHNS, CDR2 SASEGT. V lost 5 bases and J lost 9; bases outside the gene matches: 6. The CDR3 is 13 residues long. The DNA for the CDR3 is TGTGCCAGCAGTCCCGGACAGGGGGCTCCGCAGTACTTC. Translating gives CASSPGQGAPQYF.

The chain is built from TRBV20-1 and TRBJ2-3; D is perhaps TRBD2 (6 bases). The length of the CDR3 is 13 residues. V shed 6 bases and J shed 2 bases, with 12 bases lying between them. In germline, CDR1 is DFQATT, CDR2 SNEGSKA (reference sequence). CDR3 sequence reads: CSAAGTLTDTQYF. CDR3 DNA sequence: TGCAGTGCCGCCGGGACTCTCACAGATACGCAGTATTTT.

Only a few counts were recorded for this clone. The genes are TRBV10-3 and TRBJ2-3, with 8 bases fitting TRBD2. The CDR3 sequence is 14 residues long. Germline V gene sequence: CDR1 ENHRY, CDR2 SYGVKD. V lost 11 bases to trimming and J lost 2 bases; unmatched junction nucleotides: 9. This CDR3 reads CASLPGGYTDTQYF. CDR3 bases: TGTGCCTCCCTCCCGGGGGGGTACACAGATACGCAGTATTTT.

This clone was seen a handful of times. The rearrangement joins TRBV28 to TRBJ1-2; D gene ambiguous. Germline V lookup: CDR1 MDHEN, CDR2 SYDVKM. Deletions cut 2 bases from V and 3 bases from J, with 10 bases between. The CDR3 is 14 amino acids. As DNA, the CDR3 is TGTGCCAGCAGTTTAGTGGAAGGATACTATGGCTACACCTTC. Translation gives CASSLVEGYYGYTF.

In the case of this clone: Since the CDR3 does not end with the conserved phenylalanine or tryptophan, this likely comes from a read error. The DNA is omitted, as the CDR3 cannot be located on it reliably, and the CDR3 follows TCRdb's listing. V is TRBV25-1 and J is TRBJ1-5. The CDR3 length equals 14 residues, ends included. Looked up from germline, CDR1 is MGHDK and CDR2 is SYGVNS. The CDR3 here is CASSETGAAQPQNL.

The rearrangement uses TRBV3-1 and TRBJ2-7; 8 bases are shared with TRBD2. Germline-derived CDR1 and CDR2 are LGHDT and YNNKEL (reference sequence). J was trimmed by 9 bases and V by 3 bases; bases with no gene match: 4. The CDR3 totals 12 residues. The CDR3 DNA reads TGTGCCAGCAGCCATGTCGGGGGGGTGCAGTACTTC. Its protein product is CASSHVGGVQYF.

The V and J genes are TRBV20-1 and TRBJ1-1, with D uncertain. CDR1 is DFQATT and CDR2 is SNEGSKA in the germline V gene (reference sequence). V was shortened by 4 bases and J by 1 base, with 13 bases between the two germline ends. The CDR3 extends over 14 amino acids. The CDR3 sequence is CSAKTAGKNTEAFF. The CDR3 region has the DNA TGCAGTGCTAAGACCGCCGGGAAGAACACTGAAGCTTTCTTT.

In its sample, this clone was seen many times. A much larger clone sits a single nucleotide away, making a read error possible. The rearrangement uses TRBV15 and TRBJ2-1, with TRBD1 matching over 7 bases. Germline loops: CDR1 LNHNV, CDR2 YYDKDF (reference sequence). CDR3 length: 13 amino acids. With V trimmed by 8 bases and J by 8 bases, 9 bases remained unmatched. The CDR3 DNA is TGTGCCACCCCCCGGAAGGGGGCGGATGAGCAGTTCTTC. It is translated as CATPRKGADEQFF.

This chain connects TRBV6-2 or TRBV6-3 to TRBJ1-2; D not resolved. The germline V and J ends were trimmed by 6 bases and 4 bases, with 9 bases remaining between them. Germline values: CDR1 MNHEY, CDR2 SVGEGT. This CDR3 is 12 amino acids long. Here the CDR3 reads CASSSDGYGYTF. The CDR3 DNA sequence: TGTGCCAGCAGCTCGGACGGCTATGGCTACACCTTC.

By sample fraction, this clone is large. The genes are TRBV5-1 and TRBJ2-7; D possibly corresponds to TRBD1 (6 bases). CDR1 and CDR2 from the germline V gene are SGHRS and YFSETQ. The CDR3 loop spans 13 amino acids. Between the trimmed V and J ends, which lost 4 bases and 2 bases, there was a span of 10 bases. As DNA, the CDR3 is TGCGCCAGCAGCCCGGACAGCCCCTACGAGCAGTACTTC. Protein: CASSPDSPYEQYF.

The chain employs TRBV20-1 and TRBJ2-2, with TRBD2 matching 8 bases. V lost 2 bases, J lost 5 bases, and 10 bases stayed unmatched. Germline V gives CDR1 DFQATT, CDR2 SNEGSKA (reference sequence). The CDR3 is 16 residues long. CDR3 residues: CSARIVPSGLTGELFF. In DNA form, the CDR3 reads TGCAGTGCTAGAATCGTGCCTAGCGGGCTTACCGGGGAGCTGTTTTTT.

This clone was detected only a few times. This same CDR3 is encoded by further DNA sequences in the sample. The genes are TRBV7-3 and TRBJ2-7; 9 bases are shared with TRBD1. Per the germline V gene, CDR1 is SGHTA and CDR2 is FQGTGA. Losses at the gene ends were 5 bases for V and 2 bases for J; bases not matched to a gene: 10. The CDR3 totals 16 residues. CDR3 residues: CASSRTGGVHPYEQYF. The CDR3, as DNA: TGTGCCAGCAGCCGAACAGGGGGCGTCCATCCCTACGAGCAGTACTTC. Based on the CDR3 plus reference TRBV7-3 and TRBJ2-7, the full variable domain is GAGVSQTPSNKVTEKGKYVELRCDPISGHTALYWYRQSLGQGPEFLIYFQGTGAADDSGLPNDRFFAVRPEGSVSTLKIQRTERGDSAVYLCASSRTGGVHPYEQYFGPGTRLTVT.

By sample share, this clone is medium-sized. V gene TRBV6-1 combines with J gene TRBJ2-2, with D possibly called TRBD1 or TRBD2 (5 bases each). V lost 2 bases to trimming and J lost 3 bases, with 10 bases between them. Per germline, CDR1 MNHNS and CDR2 SASEGT. There are 15 residues in the CDR3. CDR3 DNA sequence: TGTGCCAGCAGTGAACGGGGACGCGACACCGGGGAGCTGTTTTTT. Its protein product is CASSERGRDTGELFF.

This clone is classed as medium-sized (0.01 to 0.1%). V is TRBV25-1 and J is TRBJ2-1; 13 nucleotides match TRBD2. Looked up from germline, CDR1 is MGHDK and CDR2 is SYGVNS. V trimming: 5 bases; J trimming: 8 bases; junction bases outside the gene matches: 9. The CDR3 consists of 16 residues. In DNA form, the CDR3 reads TGTGCCAGCAGTCTCACCTGGACTAGCGGGAGCGATGAGCAGTTCTTC. It translates to CASSLTWTSGSDEQFF.

The chain recombines TRBV6-1 with TRBJ2-7; possibly TRBD1 for D (8 bases). Germline V gene data show CDR1 as MNHNS and CDR2 as SASEGT. This CDR3 region has 16 residues. Trimming removed 5 bases at V and 3 bases at J, with 20 bases between. This CDR3 is CASSSRTGGAIYEQYF. The CDR3 DNA sequence: TGTGCCAGCAGTTCACGAACAGGGGGGGCGATCTACGAGCAGTACTTC.

Relative to its sample, this clone is medium-sized (0.01 to 0.1%). This chain uses TRBV20-1 with TRBJ2-1; the D is unclear. V gave up 8 bases and J gave up 4 bases, with 18 bases separating them. The CDR3 spans 14 residues. Germline lookup yields CDR1 DFQATT and CDR2 SNEGSKA (reference sequence). The CDR3 loop is CSTPYGPRYNEQFF. Written as DNA, the CDR3 is TGCAGTACCCCCTACGGACCGAGGTACAATGAGCAGTTCTTC.

V gene TRBV28 combines with J gene TRBJ1-2, with 7 bases matching TRBD1. The CDR3 is made up of 14 amino acids. Germline loops: CDR1 MDHEN, CDR2 SYDVKM. V trimming: 3 bases; J trimming: 6 bases; junction bases outside the gene matches: 7. CDR3 sequence reads: CASSFANQGDGYTF. DNA for the CDR3: TGTGCCAGCAGTTTTGCGAATCAGGGGGATGGCTACACCTTC.

This rearrangement joins TRBV20-1 to TRBJ2-1, with a weak D call TRBD2 (5 bases). The V and J ends lost 5 bases and 6 bases respectively, with 20 bases between them. Germline lookup yields CDR1 DFQATT and CDR2 SNEGSKA (reference sequence). The CDR3 consists of 15 residues. In DNA, the CDR3 is TGCAGTGCTGTACCAGCGGTAGGGAGCGTCAATGAGCAGTTCTTC. Residues: CSAVPAVGSVNEQFF.

V and J are TRBV6-6 and TRBJ2-3; D unresolved. Germline CDR1 MNHNY, CDR2 SVGAGI (reference sequence). V lost 0 bases and J 4 bases, leaving 2 bases between the germline ends. The CDR3 totals 12 residues. The CDR3 loop reads CASSYSSDTQYF. CDR3 bases: TGTGCCAGCAGTTACTCCTCAGATACGCAGTATTTT.

This chain uses TRBV20-1 with TRBJ1-2; D is unclear. The CDR3 contains 12 residues. The ends were cut back, 0 bases at V and 4 bases at J, with 6 bases in the middle. Germline CDR1 and CDR2: DFQATT and SNEGSKA (reference sequence). CDR3 coding DNA: TGCAGTGCTAGAGATCGCAGCTATGGCTACACCTTC. Protein product: CSARDRSYGYTF.

In its sample, this clone ranks as medium-sized. The V call is TRBV12-3 or TRBV12-4, the J call TRBJ2-2; unclear D gene. The V end was cut by 5 bases, the J end by 5 bases, with 9 bases between. The CDR3 consists of 13 residues. In nucleotides, the CDR3 is TGTGCCAGCAGTCCCGGGCCGACCGGGGAGCTGTTTTTT. The encoded protein is CASSPGPTGELFF.

This clone occurred many times. V gene TRBV5-6 combines with J gene TRBJ2-7; 7 bases are a match to TRBD1. The V segment lost 0 bases and the J segment 0 bases; nucleotides outside the gene matches: 3. CDR1 is SGHDT and CDR2 is YYEEEE in the germline V gene. This CDR3 spans 15 amino acids. The CDR3 loop is CASSLGGTVSYEQYF. DNA of the CDR3: TGTGCCAGCAGCTTGGGTGGGACAGTCTCCTACGAGCAGTACTTC.

This clone occurred many times. It may be a read error: a sequence one base away is much more abundant. V and J are TRBV20-1 and TRBJ2-1; 15 bases fit TRBD2. The J segment lost 7 bases and the V segment lost 3 bases, leaving 4 bases of the junction unmatched. CDR3 length: 15 residues. The germline V gene encodes CDR1 DFQATT and CDR2 SNEGSKA (reference sequence). The CDR3 loop is CSASGLAGGPNEQFF. CDR3 nucleotide sequence: TGCAGTGCTAGTGGACTAGCGGGAGGGCCTAATGAGCAGTTCTTC.

This clone occurred a few times. V and J are TRBV12-3 or TRBV12-4 and TRBJ2-7; no definite D call. V dropped 7 bases and J dropped 1 base, with 14 bases sitting between them. The CDR3 is 14 amino acids. The CDR3 DNA reads TGTGCCAGCAAGAGCCGTTTGGGGTCCTACGAGCAGTACTTC. This encodes CASKSRLGSYEQYF.

This sequence joins TRBV30 and TRBJ1-4; no clear D gene. Germline assignment: CDR1 GTSNPN and CDR2 SVGIG (reference sequence). This CDR3 is built from 14 residues. V was pared by 3 bases and J by 7 bases, with 15 bases between. The CDR3 loop reads CAWSPAPGGEKLFF. DNA for the CDR3: TGTGCCTGGAGCCCTGCACCGGGCGGTGAAAAACTGTTTTTT.

In its sample, this clone is medium-sized. The chain links TRBV6-2 or TRBV6-3 to TRBJ2-5, with D perhaps assigned TRBD1 or TRBD2 (5 bases each). The germline CDR1 and CDR2 sequences are MNHEY and SVGEGT. V lost 5 bases and J 5 bases, leaving 15 bases between the germline ends. This CDR3 is built from 14 residues. The CDR3, as DNA: TGTGCCAGCAGTCCCGGGACCTTGGGGGAGACCCAGTACTTC. Amino acid sequence: CASSPGTLGETQYF.

This clone was found a few times. The V and J genes are TRBV12-3 or TRBV12-4 and TRBJ1-4, with 11 bases identical to TRBD1. V shed 6 bases, J shed 7 bases, and the junction held 4 bases outside the gene matches. This CDR3 spans 14 amino acids. The chain's CDR3 is CASSRTGGGEKLFF. The DNA for the CDR3 is TGTGCCAGCAGCCGGACAGGGGGCGGTGAAAAACTGTTTTTT.